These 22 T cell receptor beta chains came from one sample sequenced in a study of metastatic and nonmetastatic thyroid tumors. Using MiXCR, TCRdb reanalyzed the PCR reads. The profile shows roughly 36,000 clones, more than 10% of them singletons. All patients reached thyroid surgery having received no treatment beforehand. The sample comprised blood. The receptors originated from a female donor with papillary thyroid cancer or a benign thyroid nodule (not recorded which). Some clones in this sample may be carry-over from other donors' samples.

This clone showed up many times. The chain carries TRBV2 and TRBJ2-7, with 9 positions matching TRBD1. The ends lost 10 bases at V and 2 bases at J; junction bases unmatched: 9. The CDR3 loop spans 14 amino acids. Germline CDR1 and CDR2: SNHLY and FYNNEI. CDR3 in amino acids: CATGIGTGPYEQYF. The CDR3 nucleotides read TGTGCCACCGGAATCGGGACAGGGCCCTACGAGCAGTACTTC.

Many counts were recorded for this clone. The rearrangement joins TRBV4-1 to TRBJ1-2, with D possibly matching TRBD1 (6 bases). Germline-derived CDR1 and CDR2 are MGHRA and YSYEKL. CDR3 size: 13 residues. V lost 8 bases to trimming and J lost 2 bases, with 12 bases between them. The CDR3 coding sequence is TGCGCCAGCGGCTACAGGGCAAACTATGGCTACACCTTC. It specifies CASGYRANYGYTF.

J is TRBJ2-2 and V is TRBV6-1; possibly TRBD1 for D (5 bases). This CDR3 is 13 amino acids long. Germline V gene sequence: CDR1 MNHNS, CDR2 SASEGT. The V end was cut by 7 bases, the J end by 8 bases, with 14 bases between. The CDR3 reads CASTTLGQGELFF. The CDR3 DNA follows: TGTGCCAGCACCACCCTTGGACAAGGGGAGCTGTTTTTT.

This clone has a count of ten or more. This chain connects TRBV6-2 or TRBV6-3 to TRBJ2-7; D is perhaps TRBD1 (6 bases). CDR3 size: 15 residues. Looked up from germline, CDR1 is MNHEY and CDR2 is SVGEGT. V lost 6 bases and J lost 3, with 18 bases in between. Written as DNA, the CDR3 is TGTGCCAGCAGCCAGGGTCATACAGGGAACTACGAGCAGTACTTC. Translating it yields CASSQGHTGNYEQYF.

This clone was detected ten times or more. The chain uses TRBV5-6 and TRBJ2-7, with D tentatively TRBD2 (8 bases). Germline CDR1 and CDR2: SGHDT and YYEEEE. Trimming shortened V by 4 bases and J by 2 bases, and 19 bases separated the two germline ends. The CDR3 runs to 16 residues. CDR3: CASSPSGTAGAYEQYF. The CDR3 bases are TGTGCCAGCAGCCCCTCGGGGACAGCGGGGGCCTACGAGCAGTACTTC.

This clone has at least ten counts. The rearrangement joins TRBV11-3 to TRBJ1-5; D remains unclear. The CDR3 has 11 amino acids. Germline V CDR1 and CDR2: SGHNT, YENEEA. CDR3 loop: CDGERNQPQHF. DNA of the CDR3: TGTGATGGGGAGCGGAATCAGCCCCAGCATTTT.

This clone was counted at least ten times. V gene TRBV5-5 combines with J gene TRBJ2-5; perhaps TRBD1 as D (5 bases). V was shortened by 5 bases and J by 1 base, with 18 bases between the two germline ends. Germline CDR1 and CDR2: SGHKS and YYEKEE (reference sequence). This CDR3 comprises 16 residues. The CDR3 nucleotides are TGTGCCAGCAGTTTTGGTCCAGGGATTCTCCAAGAGACCCAGTACTTC. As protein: CASSFGPGILQETQYF.

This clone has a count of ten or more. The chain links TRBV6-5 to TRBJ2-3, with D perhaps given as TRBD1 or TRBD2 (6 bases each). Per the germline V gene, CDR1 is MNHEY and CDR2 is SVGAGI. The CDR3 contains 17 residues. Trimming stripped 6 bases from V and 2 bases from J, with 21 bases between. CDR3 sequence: CASRPGRGASTTDTQYF. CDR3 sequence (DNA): TGTGCCAGCAGACCTGGTAGGGGGGCCTCAACCACAGATACGCAGTATTTT.

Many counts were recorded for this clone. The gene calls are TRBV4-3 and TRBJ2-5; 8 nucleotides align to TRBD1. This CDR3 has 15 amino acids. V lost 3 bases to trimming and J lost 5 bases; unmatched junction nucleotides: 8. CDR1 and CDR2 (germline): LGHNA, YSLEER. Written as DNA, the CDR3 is TGCGCCAGCAGCCATAATACAGGGGGAGGTGAGACCCAGTACTTC. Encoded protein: CASSHNTGGGETQYF.

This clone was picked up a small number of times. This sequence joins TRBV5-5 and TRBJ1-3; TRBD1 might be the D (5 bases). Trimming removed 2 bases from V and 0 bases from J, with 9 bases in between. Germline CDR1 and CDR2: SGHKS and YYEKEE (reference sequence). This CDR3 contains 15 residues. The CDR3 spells CASSFGDLSGNTIYF. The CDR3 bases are TGTGCCAGCAGCTTCGGGGACCTCTCTGGAAACACCATATATTTT.

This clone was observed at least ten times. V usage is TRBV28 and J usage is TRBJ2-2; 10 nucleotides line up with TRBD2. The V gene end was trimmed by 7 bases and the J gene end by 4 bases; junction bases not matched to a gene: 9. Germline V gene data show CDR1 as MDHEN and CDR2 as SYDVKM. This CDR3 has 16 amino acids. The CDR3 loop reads CASNVRTSGTTGELFF. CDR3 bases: TGTGCCAGCAACGTTCGGACTAGCGGAACCACCGGGGAGCTGTTTTTT.

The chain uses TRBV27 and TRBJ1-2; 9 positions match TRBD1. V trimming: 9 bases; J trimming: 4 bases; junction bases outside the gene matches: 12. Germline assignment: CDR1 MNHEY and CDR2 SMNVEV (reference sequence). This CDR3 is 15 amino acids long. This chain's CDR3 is CASILTGGLGYGYTF. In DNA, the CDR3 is TGTGCCAGTATTTTAACAGGGGGCTTGGGCTATGGCTACACCTTC.

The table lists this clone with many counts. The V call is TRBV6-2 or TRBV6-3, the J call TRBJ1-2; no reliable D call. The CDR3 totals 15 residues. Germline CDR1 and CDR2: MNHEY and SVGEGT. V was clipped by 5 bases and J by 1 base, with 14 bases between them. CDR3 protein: CASSPIFLGNYGYTF. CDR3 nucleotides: TGTGCCAGCAGTCCAATCTTCCTGGGTAACTATGGCTACACCTTC.

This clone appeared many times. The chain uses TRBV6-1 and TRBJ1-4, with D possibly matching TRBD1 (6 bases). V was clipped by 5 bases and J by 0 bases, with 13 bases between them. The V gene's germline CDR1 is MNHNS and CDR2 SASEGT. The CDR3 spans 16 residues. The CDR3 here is CASSPRTVPTNEKLFF. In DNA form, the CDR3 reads TGTGCCAGCAGTCCTCGGACAGTTCCAACTAATGAAAAACTGTTTTTT.

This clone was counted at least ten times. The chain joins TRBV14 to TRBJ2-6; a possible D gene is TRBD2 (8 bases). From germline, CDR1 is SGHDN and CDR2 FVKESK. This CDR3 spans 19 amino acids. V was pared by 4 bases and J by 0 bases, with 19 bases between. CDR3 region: CASSPRGVAGFSGANVLTF. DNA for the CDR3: TGTGCCAGCAGCCCCAGGGGGGTAGCGGGGTTCTCTGGGGCCAACGTCCTGACTTTC.

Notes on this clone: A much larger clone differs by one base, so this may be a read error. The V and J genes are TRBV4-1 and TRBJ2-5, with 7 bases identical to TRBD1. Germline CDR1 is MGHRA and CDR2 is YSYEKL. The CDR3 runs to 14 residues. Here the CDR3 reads CASSLWTGTETRYF. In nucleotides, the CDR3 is TGCGCCAGCAGCCTATGGACAGGTACAGAGACCCGGTACTTC.

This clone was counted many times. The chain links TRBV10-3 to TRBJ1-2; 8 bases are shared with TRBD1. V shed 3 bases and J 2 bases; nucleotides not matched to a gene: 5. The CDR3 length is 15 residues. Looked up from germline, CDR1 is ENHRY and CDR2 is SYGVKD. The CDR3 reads CAISDGQGRNYGYTF. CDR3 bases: TGTGCCATCAGTGACGGACAGGGTAGGAACTATGGCTACACCTTC.

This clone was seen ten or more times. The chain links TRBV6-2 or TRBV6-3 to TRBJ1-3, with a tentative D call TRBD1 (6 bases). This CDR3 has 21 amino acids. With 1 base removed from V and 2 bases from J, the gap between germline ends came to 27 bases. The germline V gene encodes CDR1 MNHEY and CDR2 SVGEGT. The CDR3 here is CASSYWARSDKTGRPGNTIYF. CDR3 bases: TGTGCCAGCAGTTACTGGGCCCGATCTGACAAGACAGGTCGTCCTGGAAACACCATATATTTT.

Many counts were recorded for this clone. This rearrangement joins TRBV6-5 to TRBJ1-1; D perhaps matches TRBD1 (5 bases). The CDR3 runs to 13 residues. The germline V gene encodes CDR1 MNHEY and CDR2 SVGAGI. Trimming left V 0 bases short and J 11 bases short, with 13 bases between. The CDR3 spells CASSYSVGGSAFF. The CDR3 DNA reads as TGTGCCAGCAGTTACTCGGTTGGGGGGAGTGCTTTCTTT.

This CDR3 reads CASSLRQGEDGYTF. In DNA form, the CDR3 reads TGTGCCAGCTCCCTTAGACAGGGAGAAGATGGCTACACCTTC. The chain joins TRBV18 to TRBJ1-2; TRBD1 agrees at 7 bases. Germline trimming cut 6 bases from V and 6 bases from J; bases unmatched to any gene: 10. The CDR3 contains 14 residues. Germline V gene lookup returns CDR1 KGHSH and CDR2 LQKENI. Filled out from reference TRBV18 and TRBJ1-2, the complete variable domain reads NAGVMQNPRHLVRRRGQEARLRCSPMKGHSHVYWYRQLPEEGLKFMVYLQKENIIDESGMPKERFSAEFPKEGPSILRIQQVVRGDSAAYFCASSLRQGEDGYTFGSGTRLTVV.

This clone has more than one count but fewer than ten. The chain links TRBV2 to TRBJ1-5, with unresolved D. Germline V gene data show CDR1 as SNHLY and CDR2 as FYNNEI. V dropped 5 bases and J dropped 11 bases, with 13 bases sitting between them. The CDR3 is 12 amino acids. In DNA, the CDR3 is TGTGCCAGCAGTCAGCCGGATGGGGCCCAGCATTTT. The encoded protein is CASSQPDGAQHF.

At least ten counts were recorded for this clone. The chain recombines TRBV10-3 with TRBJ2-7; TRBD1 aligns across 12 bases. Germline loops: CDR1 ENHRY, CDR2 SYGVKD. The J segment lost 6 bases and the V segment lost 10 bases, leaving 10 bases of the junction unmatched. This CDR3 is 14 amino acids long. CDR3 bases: TGTGCCAATAGCCCGGGACAGGGGGCGGGCGAGCAGTACTTC. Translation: CANSPGQGAGEQYF.